This T cell receptor (beta chain) was sequenced during a study of TIL therapy for anti-PD-1-resistant metastatic lung cancer (TCRdb year 2021). At the level of the whole study: Tumors were collected before any PD-1/PD-L1 blockade, after which patients were given nivolumab, and patients who progressed were given lymphodepletion, an infusion of expanded TIL and IL-2. Enrolled patients had a median age of around 51 years (range about 38-85) and a median tumor PD-L1 proportion score of 4.5% to 6.5%. The cohort was predominantly lung adenocarcinoma, with several EGFR-mutant and two ALK-rearranged tumors, and half of patients were current or former smokers. Across the cohort, whole-exome sequencing showed a median non-synonymous tumor mutation burden of around 1.4 mutations per megabase. T cell receptor beta sequencing of tumor and peripheral blood was used to follow clonotypes across the tumor, the expanded TIL product and serial blood samples. Broad study findings and their caveats: Because the cohort was highly selected, with more treatment-naive, never-smoker and oncogene-addicted patients than is typical, generalizability is limited. Clonotypes from the infused TIL partially replaced the baseline peripheral repertoire and then declined over months, and persistence showed no apparent association with response. The study protocol defined all tumor marker inferences as exploratory.

Points on this clone: Its antigen remains unidentified. There are no base qualities to consult, and no much larger clone falls within one base.

TCR beta CDR3 regions were amplified from genomic DNA by bias-controlled multiplex PCR with the immunoSEQ v3 hsTCRB kit. TCR libraries were sequenced on an Illumina NextSeq 500 to around 1.9 million read pairs for survey level or roughly 5-6.5 million for deep level. As for the original processing: V, D and J genes were assigned, non-productive sequences were removed, and clonality was reported by immunoSEQ Analyzer software. Repertoires of infused TIL and blood were compared using productive Simpson clonality and the Morisita overlap index of productive TRB rearrangements. The absolute count of a clonotype in blood was estimated by multiplying the lymphocyte count by the CD3+ fraction and by the productive frequency of the clone. The immuneACCESS repertoire file appears here via TCRdb, limited to in-frame rearrangements. These files lack a portion of the clones; in checked studies, under half of the deficit traces to unresolved V genes, and the cause of the others is not known. V, J and clone size reflect that table, while D and trimming were determined from the DNA. The sample table records some 20,000 clones; about 80% of these occur just once. The leading ten clones occupy approximately 7.4% of the sample.

CDR3 length: 12 amino acids, cysteine to phenylalanine. Solely the CDR3 DNA is kept, with 36 bases framed from the first base. CDR1 and CDR2 were assigned from the germline V gene as SNHLY and FYNNEI. The junction shows trimming of 7 bases on V and 15 bases on J, plus 19 bases between the germline ends. What the time point label conveys for this sample: pre-treatment sample, taken before nivolumab and TIL therapy. A phase I trial run at two centers enrolled adults with stage 4 NSCLC between October 2017 and 2020. The samples were drawn from an open-label, single-arm phase I trial testing tumor-infiltrating lymphocyte therapy combined with nivolumab in advanced non-small cell lung cancer. Mononuclear cells from blood collected in EDTA tubes were isolated on a Ficoll gradient and snap-frozen as pellets, and DNA was then extracted using a Qiagen mini-prep kit.

The chain employs TRBV2 and TRBJ1-5, with no reliable assignment of the D segment. This receptor was taken from a person aged 25-80 years with non-small cell lung cancer. The sequencing here drew on blood, taken at baseline. This receptor has the CDR3 CASNADSHGPHF. In nucleotides, the sequence is TGTGCCAGCAACGCCGACTCGCACGGGCCGCATTTT.